This T cell receptor beta chain was sequenced in a study of PD-1 blockade in classical Hodgkin lymphoma. Study outcomes and limitations: Nivolumab starters within 1 year of ASCT were excluded.

The time point here: cycle 4 day 1 (C4D1), after about 6 weeks of nivolumab. Following autologous stem cell transplantation, relapse occurred in every patient, and exposure to brentuximab vedotin varied. Complete response, partial response or progressive disease made up the best responses. With respect to this clone: The target antigen is unknown.

The CDR3 consists of 14 residues. Trimming removed 6 bases from V and 6 bases from J; junction bases left unmatched: 7. CDR1 is SNHLY and CDR2 is FYNNEI in the germline V gene. TCRdb's table, derived via immunoSEQ multiplex PCR, lists solely in-frame clones and lacks some. The sample has around 25,000 clones; over 60% are singletons. This sequence was found in a human donor with classical Hodgkin lymphoma. The material was peripheral blood mononuclear cells (PBMCs), obtained before the fourth cycle of nivolumab. The rearrangement joins TRBV2 to TRBJ2-3; TRBD2 aligns across 9 bases. For the CDR3, the DNA is TGTGCCAGCAGGGGGACTAGCCCTGCGGATACGCAGTATTTT. Protein: CASRGTSPADTQYF. Complete variable domain (other parts from reference TRBV2 and TRBJ2-3): EPEVTQTPSHQVTQMGQEVILRCVPISNHLYFYWYRQILGQKVEFLVSFYNNEISEKSEIFDDQFSVERPDGSNFTLKIRSTKLEDSAMYFCASRGTSPADTQYFGPGTRLTVL.